Sequencing of this T cell receptor beta chain was carried out in a study of T cell changes during pregnancy in multiple sclerosis (dated 2019 in TCRdb). For the study in its entirety: The study examined how the T cell repertoire changed over the course of pregnancy in women with multiple sclerosis.

From the cysteine up to the phenylalanine, the CDR3 has a length of 13 residues. Only CDR3 DNA is held: 39 bases, read in frame from base 1. The junction shows trimming of 3 bases on V and 4 bases on J, plus 9 bases between the germline ends. The germline V gene yields SGHTA for CDR1 and FQGNSA for CDR2. Remarks on this clone: Its recognized antigen is unknown. The input lacks base qualities; no much larger clone sits a single base away.

The method was the immunoSEQ multiplex PCR assay. Imported from immuneACCESS, the table was reduced by TCRdb to in-frame sequences with V and J called. These copies leave out some clones; in studies compared against another copy, an unresolved V gene accounts for under half, and the cause of the remainder is not known. The sample table contains approximately 73,000 clones; only one count was recorded for around 90% of them. 0.21% of the sample comes from the top ten. The sequencing here drew on CD4+ T cells from peripheral blood mononuclear cells, taken before pregnancy. The source is a female donor with multiple sclerosis, enrolled in a pregnancy study. Rearrangement joined TRBV7-2 to TRBJ1-2, with the D gene call left open. The sequenced DNA is TGTGCCAGCAGCTTCGACGGCGGCTATGGCTACACCTTC. This gives the protein CASSFDGGYGYTF.